Following are 20 T cell receptor beta chains from one sample sequenced in a study of shared clonotypes between healthy human individuals. Assay: immunoSEQ multiplex PCR; the TCRdb copy retains only in-frame clones and omits some. The sample includes millions of clones, 85% to 95% seen only once; the top ten take roughly 0.13%. Sequencing was performed on naive CD4+ T cells sorted from blood. Subset here: CD45RA+ positively selected. Every receptor here comes from a man younger than 30 in good health.

The chain uses TRBV5-6 and TRBJ2-2; D is undetermined. Germline assignment: CDR1 SGHDT and CDR2 YYEEEE. This CDR3 has 15 amino acids. V lost 2 bases to trimming and J lost 1 base, with 9 bases between them. The CDR3: CASSFAALNTGELFF. The CDR3 nucleotides are TGTGCCAGCAGCTTCGCTGCTCTGAACACCGGGGAGCTGTTTTTT. Full variable domain (rest looked up from reference TRBV5-6 and TRBJ2-2): DAGVTQSPTHLIKTRGQQVTLRCSPKSGHDTVSWYQQALGQGPQFIFQYYEEEERQRGNFPDRFSGHQFPNYSSELNVNALLLGDSALYLCASSFAALNTGELFFGEGSRLTVL.

The chain joins TRBV5-4 to TRBJ2-3, with 8 nucleotides matching TRBD2. The V gene end was trimmed by 5 bases and the J gene end by 4 bases; junction bases not matched to a gene: 6. CDR1 is SGHNT, CDR2 YYREEE, per germline (reference sequence). The CDR3 length is 14 residues. CDR3 protein: CASRAGGAPDTQYF. CDR3 DNA sequence: TGTGCCAGCAGGGCCGGGGGGGCCCCAGATACGCAGTATTTT.

This chain joins TRBV5-1 and TRBJ2-3; D possibly corresponds to TRBD2 (5 bases). V lost 4 bases and J lost 6, with 12 bases in between. Germline CDR1 is SGHRS and CDR2 is YFSETQ. The CDR3 contains 13 residues. CDR3 residues: CASSEGSSDTQYF. The CDR3 DNA follows: TGCGCCAGCAGCGAAGGGAGTTCCGATACGCAGTATTTT.

The chain joins TRBV5-1 to TRBJ2-3; 8 bases match TRBD2. CDR1 and CDR2 (germline): SGHRS, YFSETQ. This CDR3 has 17 residues. Unmatched junction bases numbered 9, after V lost 1 base and J lost 2 bases. The CDR3 coding sequence is TGCGCCAGCAGCTTGAGCGTCGGGGGGGCCGACACAGATACGCAGTATTTT. Residues: CASSLSVGGADTDTQYF.

The rearrangement joins TRBV5-1 to TRBJ1-6, with TRBD1 as a possible D gene (5 bases). Germline V gene lookup returns CDR1 SGHRS and CDR2 YFSETQ. This CDR3 has 17 residues. V gave up 4 bases and J gave up 0 bases, with 14 bases separating them. In DNA, the CDR3 is TGCGCCAGCAGCCGGTGGGGCGTCAGCTCCTATAATTCACCCCTCCACTTT. Amino acids: CASSRWGVSSYNSPLHF.

V usage is TRBV2 and J usage is TRBJ1-1; D is perhaps TRBD1 (6 bases). V was pared by 4 bases and J by 0 bases, with 9 bases between. The CDR3 has 14 amino acids. Germline-derived CDR1 and CDR2 are SNHLY and FYNNEI. Here the CDR3 DNA reads TGTGCCAGCAGTGTCGGGACAATGAACACTGAAGCTTTCTTT. Its translation: CASSVGTMNTEAFF.

The rearrangement uses TRBV10-1 and TRBJ2-3; 8 bases align to TRBD1. Germline CDR1 reads WNHNN; CDR2 reads SYGVQD (reference sequence). Trimming cost V 6 bases and J 3 bases; bases outside gene matches: 8. The CDR3 covers 15 residues. CDR3 residues: CASSPGQGRTDTQYF. The CDR3 region has the DNA TGCGCCAGCAGCCCCGGACAGGGAAGGACAGATACGCAGTATTTT.

To note about this clone: Other DNA sequences in this specimen translate into the identical CDR3. The J gene is TRBJ1-3, the V gene TRBV28; D is undetermined. Germline V gives CDR1 MDHEN, CDR2 SYDVKM. V was pared by 7 bases and J by 0 bases, with 1 base between. CDR3 length: 11 amino acids. The CDR3 sequence: CASTSGNTIYF. As DNA, the CDR3 is TGTGCCAGCACCTCTGGAAACACCATATATTTT. Variable domain in full (rest from reference TRBV28 and TRBJ1-3): DVKVTQSSRYLVKRTGEKVFLECVQDMDHENMFWYRQDPGLGLRLIYFSYDVKMKEKGDIPEGYSVSREKKERFSLILESASTNQTSMYLCASTSGNTIYFGEGSWLTVV.

V is TRBV5-4 and J is TRBJ2-2, with D possibly being TRBD1 or TRBD2 (5 bases each). CDR1 and CDR2 (germline): SGHNT, YYREEE (reference sequence). The CDR3 is 16 amino acids. With 4 bases removed from V and 3 bases from J, the gap between germline ends came to 16 bases. The CDR3 here is CASSPGAGLDTGELFF. The CDR3 DNA reads TGTGCCAGCAGCCCCGGGGCAGGGCTGGACACCGGGGAGCTGTTTTTT.

This clone was observed a single time. V gene TRBV6-1 combines with J gene TRBJ2-5; D remains ambiguous. Germline V CDR1 and CDR2: MNHNS, SASEGT. The CDR3 sequence is 13 residues long. The V end was cut by 3 bases, the J end by 2 bases, with 7 bases between. The CDR3 is CASSDSSQETQYF. The CDR3 DNA reads as TGTGCCAGCAGTGACAGCAGTCAAGAGACCCAGTACTTC.

This clone showed up just once. This chain connects TRBV7-2 to TRBJ2-7, with D perhaps matching TRBD1 (6 bases). The germline gives CDR1 SGHTA, CDR2 FQGNSA. Trimming cost V 4 bases and J 3 bases, with 19 bases left between them. The CDR3 loop spans 16 amino acids. The CDR3 sequence: CASSSNGGRGNYEQYF. CDR3 nucleotides: TGTGCCAGCAGCTCTAACGGAGGCAGGGGTAACTACGAGCAGTACTTC.

The rearrangement joins TRBV7-9 to TRBJ2-5; D not resolved. The CDR3 contains 14 residues. The germline gives CDR1 SEHNR, CDR2 FQNEAQ (reference sequence). V was cut by 1 base and J by 0 bases, with 6 bases left in between. The CDR3 here is CASSLGPDQETQYF. The CDR3 DNA follows: TGTGCCAGCAGCTTAGGCCCAGACCAAGAGACCCAGTACTTC. Looking up the rest from reference TRBV7-9 and TRBJ2-5 gives the full variable domain: DTGVSQNPRHKITKRGQNVTFRCDPISEHNRLYWYRQTLGQGPEFLTYFQNEAQLEKSRLLSDRFSAERPKGSFSTLEIQRTEQGDSAMYLCASSLGPDQETQYFGPGTRLLVL.

The V call is TRBV5-1, the J call TRBJ2-1, with D maybe TRBD2 (8 bases). V was clipped by 0 bases and J by 8 bases, with 12 bases between them. The CDR3 is 14 amino acids. The V gene's germline CDR1 is SGHRS and CDR2 YFSETQ. The CDR3 here is CASSLAGGGHEQFF. The CDR3, as DNA: TGCGCCAGCAGCTTGGCGGGAGGGGGCCATGAGCAGTTCTTC.

V is TRBV5-1 and J is TRBJ1-1, with a tentative D call TRBD1 (6 bases). CDR3 length: 13 residues. Germline values: CDR1 SGHRS, CDR2 YFSETQ. V gave up 7 bases and J gave up 0 bases, with 10 bases separating them. The CDR3 protein is CASADRLNTEAFF. The CDR3 DNA reads as TGCGCCAGCGCGGACAGACTGAACACTGAAGCTTTCTTT.

The chain recombines TRBV10-3 with TRBJ1-5; 7 bases align to TRBD1. V trimming: 10 bases; J trimming: 0 bases; junction bases outside the gene matches: 3. Germline loops: CDR1 ENHRY, CDR2 SYGVKD. The CDR3 is made up of 13 amino acids. This chain's CDR3 is CATGTDSNQPQHF. The CDR3 coding sequence is TGTGCCACGGGGACAGATAGCAATCAGCCCCAGCATTTT.

V usage is TRBV28 and J usage is TRBJ2-7, with D unresolved. The CDR3 spans 14 residues. The germline V and J ends were trimmed by 4 bases and 5 bases, with 15 bases remaining between them. Germline CDR1 is MDHEN and CDR2 is SYDVKM. CDR3 sequence (DNA): TGTGCCAGCAGTTCATCGCCAAATTCCCACGAGCAGTACTTC. It codes for CASSSSPNSHEQYF.

V is TRBV6-1 and J is TRBJ2-4; D is perhaps TRBD1 or TRBD2 (5 bases each). Germline CDR1 reads MNHNS; CDR2 reads SASEGT. Trimming took 3 bases from V and 5 from J, leaving 20 bases between them. This CDR3 has 17 residues. The CDR3 coding sequence is TGTGCCAGCAGTGACGCCCCGGGGTCAGAGGGGCAAAACATTCAGTACTTC. Translated, it gives CASSDAPGSEGQNIQYF.

In this sample, this clone turned up a few times. The chain carries TRBV27 and TRBJ2-5, with TRBD1 matching 10 bases. The better agreement between TRBJ2-7 and the DNA end casts doubt on the J call. Germline V lookup: CDR1 MNHEY, CDR2 SMNVEV (reference sequence). The CDR3 contains 14 residues. This CDR3 reads CASSLWDRGDEQYF. CDR3 in DNA: TGTGCCAGCAGTTTATGGGACAGGGGCGACGAGCAGTACTTC.

The chain joins TRBV6-5 to TRBJ1-6; a possible D gene is TRBD1 (5 bases). CDR3 size: 14 residues. V gave up 6 bases and J gave up 8 bases, with 14 bases separating them. CDR1 is MNHEY, CDR2 SVGAGI, per germline. CDR3 sequence (DNA): TGTGCCAGCAGGGAGGGACTGGTGGATTCACCCCTCCACTTT. Protein sequence: CASREGLVDSPLHF.

The rearrangement links TRBV12-2 to TRBJ2-1; the table's D call of TRBD2 was not tested on the DNA. TRBV12-2 is reported as a pseudogene. CDR3 length equals 15 residues. The chain's CDR3 is CASRLETSRGNEQFF. The DNA of the CDR3 is TGTGCAAGTCGCTTAGAGACTAGCAGGGGCAATGAGCAGTTCTTC.